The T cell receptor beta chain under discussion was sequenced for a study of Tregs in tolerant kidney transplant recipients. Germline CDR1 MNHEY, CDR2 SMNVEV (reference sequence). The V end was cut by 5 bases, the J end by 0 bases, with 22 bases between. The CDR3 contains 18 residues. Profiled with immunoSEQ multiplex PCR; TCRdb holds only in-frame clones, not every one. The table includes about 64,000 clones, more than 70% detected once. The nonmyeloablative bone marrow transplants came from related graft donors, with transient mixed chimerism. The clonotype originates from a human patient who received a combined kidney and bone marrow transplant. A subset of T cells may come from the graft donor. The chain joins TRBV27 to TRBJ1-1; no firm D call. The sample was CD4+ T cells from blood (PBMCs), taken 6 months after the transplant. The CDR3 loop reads CASSLGPPRRFMNTEAFF. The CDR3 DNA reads TGTGCCAGCAGTCTTGGGCCCCCCAGGAGGTTCATGAACACTGAAGCTTTCTTT.